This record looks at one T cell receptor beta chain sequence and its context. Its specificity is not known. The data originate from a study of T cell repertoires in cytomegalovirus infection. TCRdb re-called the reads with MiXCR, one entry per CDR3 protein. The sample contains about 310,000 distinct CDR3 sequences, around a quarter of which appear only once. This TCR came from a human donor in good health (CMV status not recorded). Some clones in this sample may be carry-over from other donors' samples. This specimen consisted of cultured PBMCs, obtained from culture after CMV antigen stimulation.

This chain's CDR3 is CASSQDPGQGAGGANVLTF. As DNA, the CDR3 is TGCGCCAGCAGCCAAGATCCCGGACAGGGGGCGGGTGGGGCCAACGTCCTGACTTTC. This chain joins TRBV4-3 and TRBJ2-6; 11 bases fit TRBD1. The CDR3 extends over 19 amino acids. V was clipped by 0 bases and J by 3 bases; unmatched bases: 7. In germline, CDR1 is LGHNA, CDR2 YSLEER.